The 14 T cell receptor beta chains below come from one sample, sequenced in a study of OX40 agonist ivuxolimab in advanced cancers. TCRdb's table, derived via immunoSEQ multiplex PCR, lists solely in-frame clones and lacks some. The repertoire holds tens of thousands of clones, with approximately 83% as singletons. The sequencing used CD4+ or CD8+ T cells sorted from blood, collected in a trial of the OX40 agonist ivuxolimab. These receptors originate from an adult with an advanced solid tumor such as melanoma, head and neck, liver or kidney cancer.

V and J are TRBV6-5 and TRBJ1-2, with 8 bases fitting TRBD1. CDR1 MNHEY and CDR2 SVGAGI come from the germline V gene. The CDR3 contains 13 residues. J was trimmed by 7 bases and V by 5 bases; bases with no gene match: 6. The CDR3 DNA sequence: TGTGCCAGCAGTCCAGACAGGGGTAGTGGCTACACCTTC. This codes for CASSPDRGSGYTF.

The V and J genes are TRBV27 and TRBJ1-2; 7 nucleotides agree with TRBD1. The ends lost 6 bases at V and 3 bases at J; junction bases unmatched: 10. Germline CDR1 reads MNHEY; CDR2 reads SMNVEV (reference sequence). The CDR3 has 15 amino acids. CDR3 protein: CASRKIGGTDYGYTF. The CDR3 nucleotides read TGTGCCAGCAGGAAGATTGGGGGGACAGACTATGGCTACACCTTC.

The V call is TRBV5-1, the J call TRBJ2-2; tentatively, D is TRBD2 (6 bases). This CDR3 has 18 amino acids. V dropped 2 bases and J dropped 4 bases, with 21 bases sitting between them. Germline CDR1 SGHRS, CDR2 YFSETQ. CDR3 nucleotide sequence: TGCGCCAGCAGCTTCCACCCCGGGACTGCCTCGAGCACCGGGGAGCTGTTTTTT. Translating gives CASSFHPGTASSTGELFF.

This chain uses TRBV6-1 with TRBJ2-7; 9 bases are shared with TRBD1. The CDR3 loop spans 15 amino acids. Germline V gives CDR1 MNHNS, CDR2 SASEGT. Germline trimming cut 4 bases from V and 5 bases from J; bases unmatched to any gene: 9. CDR3 loop: CASSVQGQGGHEQYF. In DNA form, the CDR3 reads TGTGCCAGCAGTGTCCAGGGACAGGGTGGGCACGAGCAGTACTTC.

The chain combines TRBV6-6 with TRBJ1-1, with D possibly matching TRBD1 (6 bases). Deletions cut 5 bases from V and 1 base from J, with 17 bases between. In germline, CDR1 is MNHNY, CDR2 SVGAGI (reference sequence). The CDR3 length is 16 residues. The CDR3 region is CASSPTPGQGNTEAFF. CDR3 in DNA: TGTGCCAGCAGTCCTACCCCGGGACAAGGGAACACTGAAGCTTTCTTT.

DNA for the CDR3: TGTGCCAGCAGCGAACACGGGAGCGACTCTGGAAACACCATATATTTT. Amino acid sequence: CASSEHGSDSGNTIYF. This chain uses TRBV2 with TRBJ1-3; D is unclear. CDR1 and CDR2 from the germline V gene are SNHLY and FYNNEI. The CDR3 runs 16 residues. Trimming took 6 bases from V and 0 from J, leaving 15 bases between them.

This clone showed up just once. The junction departs from the called germline gene at one end, perhaps through a read error. The J gene is TRBJ2-2, the V gene TRBV19; D possibly corresponds to TRBD2 (7 bases). Germline values: CDR1 LNHDA, CDR2 SQIVND (reference sequence). The CDR3 sequence is 16 residues long. The CDR3 DNA follows: TGTGCCAGTGGTGGAGCGGGACACCCGAACGCCGGGGAGCTGTTTTTT. Amino acid sequence: CASGGAGHPNAGELFF.

The chain is built from TRBV7-2 and TRBJ2-1, with 9 bases that match TRBD2. Trimming cost V 1 base and J 9 bases; bases outside gene matches: 10. The germline V gene has CDR1 SGHTA and CDR2 FQGNSA. This CDR3 is built from 16 residues. The CDR3 protein is CASSLEASGIRGEQFF. The CDR3 DNA reads TGTGCCAGCAGCTTAGAGGCTAGCGGGATTCGGGGTGAGCAGTTCTTC. The complete variable domain, with remaining parts taken from reference TRBV7-2 and TRBJ2-1, reads GAGVSQSPSNKVTEKGKDVELRCDPISGHTALYWYRQSLGQGLEFLIYFQGNSAPDKSGLPSDRFSAERTGGSVSTLTIQRTQQEDSAVYLCASSLEASGIRGEQFFGPGTRLTVL.

This clone was seen a few times. The rearrangement links TRBV5-8 to TRBJ1-1, with D perhaps TRBD1 (5 bases). Germline V gives CDR1 SGHTS, CDR2 YDEGEE. Trimming left V 0 bases short and J 7 bases short, with 10 bases between. CDR3 length: 13 residues. The CDR3 loop reads CASSLARDGEAFF. The CDR3 DNA sequence: TGTGCCAGCAGCTTGGCCCGGGACGGTGAAGCTTTCTTT. The full variable domain, in which reference TRBV5-8 and TRBJ1-1 provide the parts outside the CDR3, is EAGVTQSPTHLIKTRGQQATLRCSPISGHTSVYWYQQALGLGLQFLLWYDEGEERNRGNFPPRFSGRQFPNYSSELNVNALELEDSALYLCASSLARDGEAFFGQGTRLTVV.

CDR3 DNA: TGTGCCAGCAGTCCAGGGCCCTACAATGAGCAGTTCTTC. Its protein is CASSPGPYNEQFF. The chain is built from TRBV6-6 and TRBJ2-1; D possibly corresponds to TRBD1 (5 bases). Germline V gene lookup returns CDR1 MNHNY and CDR2 SVGAGI (reference sequence). CDR3 length: 13 amino acids. Deletions cut 5 bases from V and 2 bases from J, with 7 bases between.

This clone has a handful of counts. CDR3 coding DNA: TGCGCCAGCAGCCAAGATCCCCGGACAGGGCGTGGTGAGCAGTTCTTC. It yields the protein CASSQDPRTGRGEQFF. The gene calls are TRBV4-1 and TRBJ2-1; TRBD1 aligns across 8 bases. The length of the CDR3 is 16 residues. The V gene end was trimmed by 0 bases and the J gene end by 9 bases; junction bases not matched to a gene: 10. Germline CDR1 and CDR2: MGHRA and YSYEKL.

The chain uses TRBV10-1 and TRBJ1-1; D unclear. There are 12 residues in the CDR3. With 8 bases removed from V and 5 bases from J, the gap between germline ends came to 12 bases. From germline, CDR1 is WNHNN and CDR2 SYGVQD (reference sequence). CDR3 loop: CASGPRRTEAFF. The CDR3 DNA follows: TGCGCCAGCGGGCCTCGGAGGACTGAAGCTTTCTTT.

This clone has just a few counts. The V and J genes are TRBV19 and TRBJ2-3; 9 nucleotides line up with TRBD1. Germline V CDR1 and CDR2: LNHDA, SQIVND (reference sequence). CDR3 length: 15 amino acids. V shed 4 bases and J 5 bases; nucleotides not matched to a gene: 7. For the CDR3, the DNA is TGTGCCAGTAGTAGTGGGACAGGGAAGGGAGATACGCAGTATTTT. It is translated as CASSSGTGKGDTQYF.

CDR3 coding DNA: TGTGCCAGCAGTGCTCGGCAGGGGGCAACTAATGAAAAACTGTTTTTT. Protein product: CASSARQGATNEKLFF. The chain recombines TRBV6-1 with TRBJ1-4, with 7 nucleotides matching TRBD1. V gave up 4 bases and J gave up 0 bases; unmatched junction bases: 5. Looked up from germline, CDR1 is MNHNS and CDR2 is SASEGT. The CDR3 spans 16 residues.